The following is a TCR beta chain sequence with its context. The data are from a study of Tregs in tolerant kidney transplant recipients. Libraries were prepared by immunoSEQ multiplex PCR; TCRdb keeps only in-frame clonotypes and omits some of them. The sample shows some 250,000 clones, roughly 84% of them seen only once. The CDR3 covers 10 residues. V was cut by 10 bases and J by 8 bases, with 11 bases left in between. In germline, CDR1 is LNHDA, CDR2 SQIVND (reference sequence). The sequence came from a human donor in good health. Sequencing was performed on CD4+ T cells from blood. The chain combines TRBV19 with TRBJ1-2; D gene ambiguous. As DNA, the CDR3 is TGTGCCACCCGTCTAACCGGCTACACCTTC. This sequence encodes CATRLTGYTF. Full variable domain (remainder filled in from reference TRBV19 and TRBJ1-2): DGGITQSPKYLFRKEGQNVTLSCEQNLNHDAMYWYRQDPGQGLRLIYYSQIVNDFQKGDIAEGYSVSREKKESFPLTVTSAQKNPTAFYLCATRLTGYTFGSGTRLTVV.